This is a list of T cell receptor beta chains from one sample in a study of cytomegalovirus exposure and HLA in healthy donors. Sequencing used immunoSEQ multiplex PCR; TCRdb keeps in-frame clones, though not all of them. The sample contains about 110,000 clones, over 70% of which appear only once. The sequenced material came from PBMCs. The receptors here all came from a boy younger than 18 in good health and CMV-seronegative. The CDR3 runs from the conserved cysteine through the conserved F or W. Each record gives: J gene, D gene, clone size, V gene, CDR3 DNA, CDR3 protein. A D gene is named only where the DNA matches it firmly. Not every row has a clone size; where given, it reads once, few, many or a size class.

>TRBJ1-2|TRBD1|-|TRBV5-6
TGTGCCAGCAGCTTCGACCACAGGGGTGCTAACTATGGCTACACCTTC
CASSFDHRGANYGYTF
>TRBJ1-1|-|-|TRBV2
TGTGCCAGCAGTGTTGAAGCAGGGGCCCCTGAAGCTTTCTTT
CASSVEAGAPEAFF
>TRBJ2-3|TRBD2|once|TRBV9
TGTGCCAGCAGCGTAGAGCCTAGCGGAAACACAGATACGCAGTATTTT
CASSVEPSGNTDTQYF
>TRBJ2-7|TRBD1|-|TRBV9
TGTGCCAGCAGCACCGGGACAGGGACCTCCTACGAGCAGTACTTC
CASSTGTGTSYEQYF
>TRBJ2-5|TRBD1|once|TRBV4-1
TGCGCCAGCAGCCAAGAACGACAGGGGGCACAGGCACAAGAGACCCAGTACTTC
CASSQERQGAQAQETQYF
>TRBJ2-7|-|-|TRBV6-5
TGTGCCAGCAGTTATTCTCTCGCGGACGAGCAGTACTTC
CASSYSLADEQYF
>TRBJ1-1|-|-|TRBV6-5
TGTGCCAGCACCCTAAAAACAGGGAACACTGAAGCTTTCTTT
CASTLKTGNTEAFF
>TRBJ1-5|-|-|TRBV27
TGTGCCAGCAGTCTAAACAGTTTAGGCCAGCCCCAGCATTTT
CASSLNSLGQPQHF
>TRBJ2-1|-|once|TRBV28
TGTGCCAGCAGTTTATGGGAGTCCGATGAGCAGTTCTTC
CASSLWESDEQFF
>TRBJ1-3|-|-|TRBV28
TGTGCCAGCAGTGGAGGCAGCGGAAACACCATATATTTT
CASSGGSGNTIYF
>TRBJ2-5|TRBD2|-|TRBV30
TGTGCCTGGAGTGTACTAGCGGGGTATCAAGAGACCCAGTACTTC
CAWSVLAGYQETQYF
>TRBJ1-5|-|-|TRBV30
TGTGCCTGGAGCAATAGCAATCAGCCCCAGCATTTT
CAWSNSNQPQHF
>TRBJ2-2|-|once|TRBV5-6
TGTGCCAGCAGCTTGGGACTAATCTGGGCCGGGGAGCTGTTTTTT
CASSLGLIWAGELFF
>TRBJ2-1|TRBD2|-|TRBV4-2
TGTGCCAGCAGCCAAGAGGGGACTAGCGTTTACAATGAGCAGTTCTTC
CASSQEGTSVYNEQFF
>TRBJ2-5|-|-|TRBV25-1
TGTGCCAGCAGTGAATTGACCGGGAGAGAGGAGACCCAGTACTTC
CASSELTGREETQYF
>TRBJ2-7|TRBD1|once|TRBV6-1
TGTGCCAGCAAATACTTACAGGGGGCATCGTACGAGCAGTACTTC
CASKYLQGASYEQYF
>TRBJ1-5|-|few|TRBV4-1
TGCGCCAGCAGCCCAACACCAGGGCAGGGGCTCAATCAGCCCCAGCATTTT
CASSPTPGQGLNQPQHF
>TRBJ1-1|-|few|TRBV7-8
TGTGCCAGCAGCTTACGACAGGCCACTGAAGCTTTCTTT
CASSLRQATEAFF
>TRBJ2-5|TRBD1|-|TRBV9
TGTGCCAGCAGTCATCAGGGGGCAGGAGAGACCCAGTACTTC
CASSHQGAGETQYF
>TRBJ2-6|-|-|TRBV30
TGTGCCTGGAGCGGGGGACTCCCCTCTGGGGCCAACGTCCTGACTTTC
CAWSGGLPSGANVLTF
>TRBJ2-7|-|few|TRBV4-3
TGCGCCAGCAGCCAAGACCCCTTTACCTACGAGCAGTACTTC
CASSQDPFTYEQYF
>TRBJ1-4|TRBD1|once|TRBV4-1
TGCGCCAGCAGCCCGGGACAGTCAAATGAAAAACTGTTTTTT
CASSPGQSNEKLFF
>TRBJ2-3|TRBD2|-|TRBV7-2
TGTGCCAGCAGCTGGACCCTTACTAGCGGGGGGGGCACGCAGTATTTT
CASSWTLTSGGGTQYF
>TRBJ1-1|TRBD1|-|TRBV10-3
TGTGCCATCAGTGGACAGGGATTAACTGAAGCTTTCTTT
CAISGQGLTEAFF
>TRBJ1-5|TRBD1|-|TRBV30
TGTGCCTGGAGTGGTGTGGGACAGGGGTTCAGGGCCCAGCATTTT
CAWSGVGQGFRAQHF
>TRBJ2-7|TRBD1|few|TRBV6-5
TGTGCCAGCAGTTACTCGGGACAGGGGGCCTACGAGCAGTACTTC
CASSYSGQGAYEQYF
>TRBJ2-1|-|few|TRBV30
TGTGCCTGGAGAGGATCGGGAGCGCATGAGCAGTTCTTC
CAWRGSGAHEQFF
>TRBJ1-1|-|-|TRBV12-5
TGTGCTAGTGGTTTGCGCCTCGGGAGTCACACTGAAGCTTTCTTT
CASGLRLGSHTEAFF
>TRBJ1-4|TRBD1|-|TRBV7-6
TGTGCCAGCAGCGAGGGACAGGATAATGAAAAACTGTTTTTT
CASSEGQDNEKLFF
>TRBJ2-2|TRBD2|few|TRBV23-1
TGCGCCAGCACCGGACTAGCGGGCACCGGGGAGCTGTTTTTT
CASTGLAGTGELFF
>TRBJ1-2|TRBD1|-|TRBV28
TGTGCCAGCAGTTTCGTCCTTTATAAGGGGGCGAAGGTCTATGGCTACACCTTC
CASSFVLYKGAKVYGYTF
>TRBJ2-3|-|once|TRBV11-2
TGTGCCAGCAGCCCACTAGAGGATACGCAGTATTTT
CASSPLEDTQYF
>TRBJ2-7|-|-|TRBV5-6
TGTGCCAGCAGCCCTGGGGCAGGCATCTACGAGCAGTACTTC
CASSPGAGIYEQYF
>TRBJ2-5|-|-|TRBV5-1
TGCGCCAGCAGCGGGTTAGCGGAGACCCAGTACTTC
CASSGLAETQYF
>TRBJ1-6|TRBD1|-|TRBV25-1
TGTGCCAGCAGTGATGACAGGGGGAATTCACCCCTCCACTTT
CASSDDRGNSPLHF
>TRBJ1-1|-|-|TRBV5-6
TGTGCCAGCAGCTCCGACATGGGGAACACTGAAGCTTTCTTT
CASSSDMGNTEAFF
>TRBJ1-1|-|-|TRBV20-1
TGCAGTGCGACTGACACTGAAGCTTTCTTT
CSATDTEAFF
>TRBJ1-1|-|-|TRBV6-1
TGTGCCAGCAGTGGGTCGACGCGGGCCTCCACTGAAGCTTTCTTT
CASSGSTRASTEAFF